The 30 T cell receptor beta chains below come from one sample, sequenced in a study of blood T cell repertoires in COVID-19 (dated by TCRdb to between 2020 and 2021). Receptor amplification or capture employed the immunoSEQ multiplex PCR assay. TCRdb limited this immuneACCESS table to in-frame rearrangements with V and J called. A share of clones is missing; checked studies link under half to unresolved V genes, and the rest is unexplained. The sample records about 260,000 clones, more than 75% of which are singletons. The ten largest clonotypes hold approximately 1.5% of the sample. The sample was peripheral blood. All receptors derive from a woman between 40 and 50 years old who had recovered from COVID-19.

V is TRBV7-8 and J is TRBJ1-2; TRBD1 agrees at 7 bases. Germline CDR1 is SGHVS and CDR2 is FQNEAQ. This CDR3 region has 14 residues. With 5 bases clipped from V and 4 bases from J, the junction kept 7 bases outside the gene matches. CDR3 amino acids: CASSERQGFYGYTF. The DNA of the CDR3 is TGTGCCAGCAGCGAGCGACAGGGATTCTATGGCTACACCTTC.

As for this clone: Other nucleotide sequences from this sample produce the same CDR3. This sequence joins TRBV6-5 and TRBJ1-3; no clear D gene. V was clipped by 5 bases and J by 4 bases, with 3 bases between them. The CDR3 sequence is 11 residues long. Germline values: CDR1 MNHEY, CDR2 SVGAGI. CDR3 DNA: TGTGCCAGCAGTCAGGGAAACACCATATATTTT. Its translation is CASSQGNTIYF.

The V call is TRBV12-5, the J call TRBJ1-2; D ambiguous. CDR1 and CDR2 from the germline V gene are LGHNT and FRNRAP. The germline V and J ends were trimmed by 2 bases and 4 bases, with 11 bases remaining between them. CDR3 length: 14 amino acids. CDR3 loop: CASGLSDGSYGYTF. As DNA, the CDR3 is TGTGCTAGTGGTTTGTCGGACGGGAGCTATGGCTACACCTTC.

This chain links TRBV28 with TRBJ1-2; 10 positions match TRBD1. The CDR3 consists of 14 residues. The V and J ends lost 7 bases and 5 bases, in that order; junction bases with no gene match: 7. Germline CDR1 is MDHEN and CDR2 is SYDVKM. The CDR3, as DNA: TGTGCCAGCATCACCGGGACAGGGGTATATGGCTACACCTTC. Translation gives CASITGTGVYGYTF.

The rearrangement joins TRBV5-1 to TRBJ2-7; the D gene is possibly TRBD1 (5 bases). Germline V lookup: CDR1 SGHRS, CDR2 YFSETQ. The CDR3 has 15 residues. Trimming shortened V by 4 bases and J by 0 bases, and 14 bases separated the two germline ends. The CDR3 nucleotides are TGCGCCAGCAGCGACTCCCGACAGAGCTCCTACGAGCAGTACTTC. Translated: CASSDSRQSSYEQYF.

The chain recombines TRBV30 with TRBJ1-2, with 10 bases lining up with TRBD1. The CDR3 covers 16 residues. Germline-derived CDR1 and CDR2 are GTSNPN and SVGIG (reference sequence). With 3 bases clipped from V and 7 bases from J, the junction kept 14 bases outside the gene matches. DNA for the CDR3: TGTGCCTGGAGCGGGCCGGGACAGGGGATCGGTGGTGGCTACACCTTC. Protein product: CAWSGPGQGIGGGYTF.

This clone was detected once. The chain joins TRBV30 to TRBJ2-5, with 8 bases fitting TRBD2. Germline-derived CDR1 and CDR2 are GTSNPN and SVGIG (reference sequence). The junction had 10 bases not matched to a gene; V was cut back by 0 bases and J by 7 bases. The CDR3 spans 15 residues. DNA for the CDR3: TGTGCCTGGAGTGTACCGGCTAGCGGGCGGGGGACCCAGTACTTC. Protein: CAWSVPASGRGTQYF. Full variable domain (rest looked up from reference TRBV30 and TRBJ2-5): SQTIHQWPATLVQPVGSPLSLECTVEGTSNPNLYWYRQAAGRGLQLLFYSVGIGQISSEVPQNLSASRPQDRQFILSSKKLLLSDSGFYLCAWSVPASGRGTQYFGPGTRLLVL.

The chain has TRBV7-9 and TRBJ2-3; TRBD2 agrees at 12 bases. The length of the CDR3 is 19 residues. V lost 3 bases, J lost 6 bases, and 16 bases stayed unmatched. Germline CDR1 and CDR2: SEHNR and FQNEAQ (reference sequence). The CDR3 DNA reads TGTGCCAGCAGCTTCAGCTCCCTCGGACTAGCGGGGATGAGGGATACGCAGTATTTT. Translated, it gives CASSFSSLGLAGMRDTQYF.

The chain uses TRBV7-3 and TRBJ2-1; 10 nucleotides line up with TRBD1. The CDR3 runs 13 residues. Trimming at V came to 4 bases and at J to 7 bases, leaving 1 base not matched to a gene. Germline CDR1 SGHTA, CDR2 FQGTGA. The DNA for the CDR3 is TGTGCCAGCAGCTCGGGACAGGGGAATGAGCAGTTCTTC. Translating it yields CASSSGQGNEQFF.

This sequence joins TRBV11-2 and TRBJ2-5; 7 bases are shared with TRBD2. The V gene's germline CDR1 is SGHAT and CDR2 FQNNGV. V shed 0 bases and J 6 bases; nucleotides not matched to a gene: 7. CDR3 size: 15 residues. In DNA form, the CDR3 reads TGTGCCAGCAGCTTAGATAGCGGGCACGGGAAGACCCAGTACTTC. It encodes CASSLDSGHGKTQYF.

V and J are TRBV6-5 and TRBJ2-2; D ambiguous. The V end was cut by 4 bases, the J end by 6 bases, with 12 bases between. The CDR3 is 14 amino acids. Germline V CDR1 and CDR2: MNHEY, SVGAGI. The DNA of the CDR3 is TGTGCCAGCAGTTCGGTAGTGGTCCCCGGGGAGCTGTTTTTT. Amino acid sequence: CASSSVVVPGELFF.

The CDR3 region is CASSEAQQGYQPQHF. Here the CDR3 DNA reads TGTGCCAGCAGTGAAGCGCAACAGGGATATCAGCCCCAGCATTTT. J is TRBJ1-5 and V is TRBV6-1; perhaps TRBD1 as D (6 bases). CDR3 length: 15 residues. Trimming removed 0 bases from V and 5 bases from J, with 11 bases in between. The germline V gene encodes CDR1 MNHNS and CDR2 SASEGT.

This clone appeared many times. The chain links TRBV7-9 to TRBJ2-7; TRBD1 matches at 8 bases. Germline V gene lookup returns CDR1 SEHNR and CDR2 FQNEAQ (reference sequence). The ends lost 3 bases at V and 5 bases at J; junction bases unmatched: 12. The CDR3 covers 16 residues. The CDR3 loop reads CASSFSRDRPDNEQYF. The DNA for the CDR3 is TGTGCCAGCAGCTTTAGCCGGGACAGGCCTGATAACGAGCAGTACTTC.

V usage is TRBV25-1 and J usage is TRBJ2-7, with TRBD2 identical over 7 bases. CDR1 MGHDK and CDR2 SYGVNS come from the germline V gene. The CDR3 totals 15 residues. The trim removed 5 bases at V and 1 base at J, leaving 8 bases unmatched. The CDR3 loop is CASSWGGGLSYEQYF. The CDR3 nucleotides are TGTGCCAGCAGTTGGGGGGGAGGGCTTTCCTACGAGCAGTACTTC.

In this sample, this clone turned up once. The rearrangement joins TRBV10-3 to TRBJ2-7; tentatively, D is TRBD1 (6 bases). This CDR3 region has 14 residues. Trimming took off 2 bases at V and 0 bases at J, with 8 bases between the two ends. The germline V gene has CDR1 ENHRY and CDR2 SYGVKD. The CDR3 nucleotides read TGTGCCATCAGTGAGACAGGGAGCTCCTACGAGCAGTACTTC. It encodes CAISETGSSYEQYF.

The V call is TRBV7-2, the J call TRBJ2-1; the D gene is possibly TRBD1 (6 bases). V shed 9 bases and J shed 14 bases, with 11 bases lying between them. There are 9 residues in the CDR3. Germline CDR1 is SGHTA and CDR2 is FQGNSA. Here the CDR3 DNA reads TGTGCCAGGCGACAGGTGAAGTTCTTC. It translates to CARRQVKFF.

This chain uses TRBV15 with TRBJ1-2, with TRBD1 matching 10 bases. Losses at the gene ends were 3 bases for V and 6 bases for J; bases not matched to a gene: 7. The CDR3 runs to 15 residues. Germline CDR1 is LNHNV and CDR2 is YYDKDF (reference sequence). CDR3 DNA: TGTGCCACCAGCAGGACAGGGGGCGCGAGTCATGGCTACACCTTC. It encodes CATSRTGGASHGYTF.

The chain recombines TRBV6-1 with TRBJ1-2; possible D gene TRBD1, 5 bases. CDR1 MNHNS and CDR2 SASEGT come from the germline V gene. This CDR3 contains 15 residues. The V and J ends lost 1 base and 4 bases respectively, with 13 bases between them. This chain's CDR3 is CASSEGQGHLYGYTF. The CDR3 bases are TGTGCCAGCAGTGAAGGGCAGGGCCACCTCTATGGCTACACCTTC.

The chain couples TRBV9 to TRBJ2-1; D possibly corresponds to TRBD1 (5 bases). Trimming left V 0 bases short and J 7 bases short, with 14 bases between. Germline CDR1 is SGDLS and CDR2 is YYNGEE. The CDR3 is made up of 15 amino acids. The CDR3 coding sequence is TGTGCCAGCAGCGTAGGAAGACAGCTGGGGAATGAGCAGTTCTTC. This codes for CASSVGRQLGNEQFF.

The rearrangement uses TRBV29-1 and TRBJ2-5; D is unresolved. CDR3 size: 14 residues. V lost 6 bases and J 5 bases, leaving 19 bases between the germline ends. Germline V gene lookup returns CDR1 SQVTM and CDR2 ANQGSEA. The CDR3 sequence: CSVPPPVMKETQYF. CDR3 nucleotide sequence: TGCAGCGTCCCCCCCCCGGTAATGAAGGAGACCCAGTACTTC.

The chain employs TRBV2 and TRBJ1-1; weak D call: TRBD1 (6 bases). Germline loops: CDR1 SNHLY, CDR2 FYNNEI. Trimming removed 10 bases from V and 5 bases from J, with 14 bases in between. The length of the CDR3 is 12 residues. CDR3 sequence (DNA): TGTGCCATCAAACAGGGTTGGACTGAAGCTTTCTTT. Translating it yields CAIKQGWTEAFF.

With regard to this clone: A much larger clone is a single base away; this may be a read error. The chain joins TRBV3-1 (or the pseudogene TRBV3-2) to TRBJ1-1; maybe TRBD1 (5 bases). This CDR3 is 13 amino acids long. V lost 4 bases to trimming and J lost 0 bases, with 6 bases between them. Germline V gives CDR1 LGHDT, CDR2 YNNKEL (reference sequence). CDR3 bases: TGTGCCAGCAGCCGACAGATGAACACTGAAGCTTTCTTT. Its translation: CASSRQMNTEAFF.

The chain links TRBV9 to TRBJ1-4; TRBD1 agrees at 8 bases. This CDR3 contains 15 residues. CDR1 SGDLS and CDR2 YYNGEE come from the germline V gene. V was pared by 1 base and J by 8 bases, with 7 bases of the junction left unmatched. CDR3 DNA: TGTGCCAGCAGCGTACAGGGGGCGAACGACGAAAAACTGTTTTTT. Protein sequence: CASSVQGANDEKLFF.

V and J are TRBV5-1 and TRBJ2-1, with 9 bases identical to TRBD2. This CDR3 region has 16 residues. V shed 3 bases, J shed 10 bases, and the junction held 14 bases outside the gene matches. Germline CDR1 SGHRS, CDR2 YFSETQ. The CDR3 bases are TGCGCCAGCAGCTGGGTGGGTAGCGGGGGCCCGGGGGAGCAGTTCTTC. Translated: CASSWVGSGGPGEQFF.

The chain uses TRBV5-6 and TRBJ2-3; possibly TRBD2 for D (6 bases). The V gene's germline CDR1 is SGHDT and CDR2 YYEEEE. This CDR3 comprises 14 residues. Trimming left V 2 bases short and J 3 bases short, with 10 bases between. The CDR3 DNA sequence: TGTGCCAGCAGCTTTTGGCGGGGAACAGATACGCAGTATTTT. Protein product: CASSFWRGTDTQYF.

The chain is built from TRBV18 and TRBJ2-5; the D is unclear. The CDR3 runs 11 residues. The germline V and J ends were trimmed by 4 bases and 3 bases, with 3 bases remaining between them. Germline CDR1 KGHSH, CDR2 LQKENI. The CDR3 DNA follows: TGTGCCAGCTCACGCGAAGAGACCCAGTACTTC. Protein sequence: CASSREETQYF.

The chain recombines TRBV6-5 with TRBJ1-1, with a possible D match to TRBD1 (6 bases). V lost 2 bases to trimming and J lost 11 bases, with 12 bases between them. Looked up from germline, CDR1 is MNHEY and CDR2 is SVGAGI. The CDR3 spans 12 residues. The CDR3 region has the DNA TGTGCCAGCAGTTACGCGGGGGCTCGGGCTTTCTTT. This sequence encodes CASSYAGARAFF.

The chain combines TRBV27 with TRBJ2-1; tentative D call: TRBD1 (6 bases). V was shortened by 5 bases and J by 10 bases, with 18 bases between the two germline ends. This CDR3 region has 14 residues. Germline loops: CDR1 MNHEY, CDR2 SMNVEV (reference sequence). CDR3 nucleotide sequence: TGTGCCAGCAGTCCCATACAGGGAATAGGGGAGCAGTTCTTC. Translated: CASSPIQGIGEQFF.

The V call is TRBV6-6, the J call TRBJ2-3; 9 bases are shared with TRBD1. With 5 bases clipped from V and 4 bases from J, the junction kept 13 bases outside the gene matches. Germline assignment: CDR1 MNHNY and CDR2 SVGAGI (reference sequence). CDR3 length: 17 amino acids. This CDR3 reads CASSLRPGQGVPDTQYF. In DNA form, the CDR3 reads TGTGCCAGCAGTCTTCGCCCGGGACAGGGAGTCCCAGATACGCAGTATTTT.

This chain joins TRBV6-5 and TRBJ1-2; a weak D match, TRBD1 (5 bases). Germline assignment: CDR1 MNHEY and CDR2 SVGAGI. The V gene lost 8 bases and the J gene lost 5 bases, with 15 bases spanning the gap. This CDR3 is built from 13 residues. The CDR3 reads CASFDRSPYGYTF. CDR3 nucleotide sequence: TGTGCCAGCTTTGACAGAAGCCCTTATGGCTACACCTTC.